This T cell receptor beta chain is drawn from a study of blood T cell repertoires in COVID-19. At the level of the study: PBMCs, B-cell-depleted T cells, or T cells provided the cDNA or gDNA that made up the material.

The germline V gene encodes CDR1 SGHRS and CDR2 YFSETQ. There are 14 residues in the CDR3. The V and J ends lost 0 bases and 7 bases respectively, with 13 bases between them. TCRdb's table, derived via immunoSEQ multiplex PCR, lists solely in-frame clones and lacks some. The sample lists about 140,000 clones, roughly 80% occurring once. The chain combines TRBV5-1 with TRBJ1-2; D gene uncertain. This sequence was found in a woman aged 45-59 years with active or convalescent COVID-19. The material sequenced was peripheral blood. The DNA for the CDR3 is TGCGCCAGCAGCTTGGGCCTAACCACCCGTGGCTACACCTTC. Translation: CASSLGLTTRGYTF.